A selection of T cell receptor beta chains follows, all from one sample in a study of blood T cell repertoires in COVID-19. TCRdb's table, derived via immunoSEQ multiplex PCR, lists solely in-frame clones and lacks some. Counted here are over 75,000 clones, almost 90% occurring once; the ten biggest clones make up approximately 1.5%. The specimen was peripheral blood. The source of these receptors is a human donor with active COVID-19. The donor label of this sample is uncertain. Each CDR3 is given with its conserved first and last residue. A D gene is named only where the DNA matches it firmly. Not every row has a clone size; where given, it reads once, few, many or a size class.

j_call v_call clone_size d_call cdr3_aa cdr3_nt
TRBJ2-5 TRBV6-2/TRBV6-3 . . CASSQDSLFRETQYF TGTGCCAGCAGTCAAGACAGCCTTTTTAGAGAGACCCAGTACTTC
TRBJ2-5 TRBV5-6 . TRBD1 CASTSRDRGETQYF TGTGCCAGCACCTCCCGGGACAGGGGAGAGACCCAGTACTTC
TRBJ2-7 TRBV2 . . CASSDDRFPYEQYF TGTGCCAGCAGTGACGACAGGTTCCCTTACGAGCAGTACTTC
TRBJ1-2 TRBV4-3 . . CASSQGTAQDYGYTF TGCGCCAGCAGCCAAGGGACAGCGCAGGACTATGGCTACACCTTC
TRBJ2-7 TRBV2 . . CASSEVGGHYEQYF TGTGCCAGCAGTGAAGTGGGGGGGCACTACGAGCAGTACTTC
TRBJ1-2 TRBV4-1 few TRBD1 CASSQDRTGVWGYTF TGCGCCAGCAGCCAAGATCGGACAGGGGTTTGGGGCTACACCTTC
TRBJ2-1 TRBV7-2 . . CASSLDERAHNEQFF TGTGCCAGCAGCTTAGACGAAAGAGCCCACAATGAGCAGTTCTTC
TRBJ2-5 TRBV3-1/TRBV3-2 once . CASSRQRQQETQYF TGTGCCAGCAGCCGACAGAGACAGCAAGAGACCCAGTACTTC
TRBJ2-1 TRBV13 . . CASSLPGTANEQFF TGTGCCAGCAGCTTACCAGGGACTGCCAATGAGCAGTTCTTC
TRBJ2-2 TRBV19 . . CASSRVPNAPGELFF TGTGCCAGTAGCAGGGTTCCTAATGCACCCGGGGAGCTGTTTTTT
TRBJ2-3 TRBV28 . TRBD2 CASAEGIAGADTQYF TGTGCCAGCGCCGAAGGAATAGCGGGGGCCGATACGCAGTATTTT
TRBJ2-1 TRBV6-6 . TRBD2 CASSYRTSGGYEQFF TGTGCCAGCAGTTATCGGACTAGCGGGGGCTATGAGCAGTTCTTC
TRBJ1-5 TRBV7-9 once TRBD1 CASSRTGGNQPQHF TGTGCCAGCAGCCGGACAGGGGGGAATCAGCCCCAGCATTTT
TRBJ1-1 TRBV5-1 . . CASSLVGGYAFF TGCGCCAGCAGCTTGGTTGGCGGGTACGCTTTCTTT
TRBJ1-3 TRBV6-6 . . CASTSSGEGNTIYF TGTGCCAGCACTTCTTCAGGGGAAGGGAACACCATATATTTT
TRBJ1-3 TRBV29-1 few TRBD1 CSALQGSGNTIYF TGCAGCGCTCTACAGGGGTCGGGAAACACCATATATTTT
TRBJ1-4 TRBV7-6 . TRBD1 CASSLHRGATNEKLFF TGTGCCAGCAGCTTGCACAGGGGCGCAACTAATGAAAAACTGTTTTTT
TRBJ2-7 TRBV7-9 . TRBD1 CASSLGGQGSYEQYF TGTGCCAGCAGCTTAGGGGGACAGGGTTCCTACGAGCAGTACTTC
TRBJ2-3 TRBV6-2/TRBV6-3 . . CASSYSSDTQYF TGTGCCAGCAGTTACTCGAGTGATACGCAGTATTTT
TRBJ1-1 TRBV27 . . CASSSLGGHTEAFF TGTGCCAGCAGTAGCCTCGGGGGTCACACTGAAGCTTTCTTT
TRBJ1-4 TRBV30 . . CAWSPRGNEKLFF TGTGCCTGGAGTCCGCGGGGTAATGAAAAACTGTTTTTT
TRBJ1-2 TRBV7-2 . TRBD1 CASSFQGAIYGYTF TGTGCCAGCAGCTTTCAGGGGGCCATCTATGGCTACACCTTC
TRBJ1-1 TRBV5-4 . . CASSQNTEAFF TGTGCCAGCAGCCAAAACACTGAAGCTTTCTTT
TRBJ2-7 TRBV28 few TRBD1 CASSSSYAGQGDEQYF TGTGCCAGCAGTTCGTCCTACGCGGGACAGGGGGACGAGCAGTACTTC
TRBJ2-3 TRBV4-1 . TRBD2 CASSREPGGISTDTQYF TGCGCCAGCAGCCGGGAGCCCGGGGGGATCAGCACAGATACGCAGTATTTT
TRBJ2-2 TRBV4-3 . TRBD1 CASSQINRGFANTGELFF TGCGCCAGCAGCCAAATAAACAGGGGATTCGCGAACACCGGGGAGCTGTTTTTT
TRBJ2-7 TRBV6-4 . TRBD2 CASSELAGGPYEQYF TGTGCCAGCAGTGAACTAGCGGGGGGGCCCTACGAGCAGTACTTC
TRBJ2-7 TRBV9 . . CASSVAGAWEVNEQYF TGTGCCAGCAGCGTAGCTGGGGCCTGGGAGGTTAACGAGCAGTACTTC
TRBJ2-6 TRBV19 once TRBD1 CASRRDRGLAGANVLTF TGTGCCAGTAGGCGGGACAGGGGGCTGGCTGGGGCCAACGTCCTGACTTTC
TRBJ2-7 TRBV5-1 once TRBD1 CASSIAGTGAYEQYF TGCGCCAGCAGCATCGCCGGGACAGGGGCCTACGAGCAGTACTTC
TRBJ2-7 TRBV27 . . CASSLGGRSYEQYF TGTGCCAGCAGTTTAGGAGGCAGGAGCTACGAGCAGTACTTC
TRBJ1-1 TRBV6-5 . . CASSLGGTGNTEAFF TGTGCCAGCAGTTTGGGGGGAACTGGGAACACTGAAGCTTTCTTT
TRBJ2-7 TRBV10-2 . TRBD1 CAGRGTGFHEQYF TGCGCCGGAAGAGGGACAGGGTTCCACGAGCAGTACTTC
TRBJ2-7 TRBV19 . TRBD1 CARETGGRELACYEQYF TGTGCCAGAGAGACAGGGGGTCGGGAACTGGCTTGCTACGAGCAGTACTTC
TRBJ2-6 TRBV7-2 . . CASSLRGGAGVSGANVLTF TGTGCCAGCAGCTTGCGAGGGGGGGCCGGAGTTTCTGGGGCCAACGTCCTGACTTTC
TRBJ1-3 TRBV7-9 . TRBD1 CASSNPGQGNSGNTIYF TGTGCCAGCAGCAATCCGGGACAGGGGAACTCTGGAAACACCATATATTTT
TRBJ2-3 TRBV11-2 . TRBD2 CASSPGLAGATTDTQYF TGTGCCAGCAGCCCAGGACTAGCGGGGGCCACCACAGATACGCAGTATTTT
TRBJ1-2 TRBV7-2 few TRBD1 CASSTDGTGGYTF TGTGCCAGCAGCACGGACGGGACAGGCGGCTACACCTTC
TRBJ1-6 TRBV14 . TRBD1 CASSQTGGNSPLHF TGTGCCAGCAGCCAGACAGGGGGTAATTCACCCCTCCACTTT
TRBJ1-5 TRBV19 . TRBD1 CASSISGQRYQPQHF TGTGCCAGTAGTATTTCGGGACAGCGGTATCAGCCCCAGCATTTT